The clone carrying this T cell receptor (beta chain) was observed a handful of times. The antigen remains unidentified. This entry comes from a study of tumor-infiltrating lymphocytes in localized non-small cell lung cancer. Method: immunoSEQ multiplex PCR; TCRdb's copy keeps in-frame clones and lacks some. The data contain fewer than 25,000 clones, 60% to 80% of them singletons. General study findings and limits: Higher tumor T cell infiltration than in uninvolved lung was supported by TCRbeta sequencing. Available tissue quantity limited TCR sequencing to a patient subset.

The ends were cut back, 3 bases at V and 15 bases at J, with 17 bases in the middle. The germline gives CDR1 WSHSY, CDR2 SAAADI. The CDR3 contains 13 residues. The sample consisted of lung tumor tissue. This chain connects TRBV10-2 to TRBJ1-4, with D tentatively TRBD1 (6 bases). The origin of this receptor is a human donor with non-small cell lung cancer. The CDR3 protein is CASSESRRGEVFF. For the CDR3, the DNA is TGCGCCAGCAGTGAATCGAGGAGGGGGGAGGTGTTTTTT.